The sequence of this T cell receptor beta chain was determined in a study of CD8+ T cells in alopecia areata. About the study: Twice a day, 5 to 10 mg of oral tofacitinib was administered to treated patients. Tofacitinib was given for 6 to 18 months, then stopped for 6 months. The study's findings and limits: Sequencing of scalp samples also captures resident alphabeta T cells of normal skin.

Collected material from alopecia areata patients comprised lesional scalp punch biopsies and peripheral blood. The CDR3 extends over 15 amino acids. V was clipped by 5 bases and J by 1 base; unmatched bases: 4. The germline V gene has CDR1 MNHEY and CDR2 SMNVEV (reference sequence). The authors extracted RNA and reverse transcribed it into cDNA as the sequencing template. Only in-frame clones appear in the TCRdb table, and some are missing; sequencing was by immunoSEQ multiplex PCR. Of about 97,000 clones in the sample, roughly two fifths are singletons; the top ten hold about 1.5%. As to this clone: What it recognizes is unknown.

The chain joins TRBV27 to TRBJ2-5; the match to TRBD2 covers 10 bases. The TCR sequence derives from a human donor with alopecia areata. Sequencing input: CD4+ T cells sorted from blood. CDR3 amino acids: CASSGLAGVQETQYF. In nucleotides, the CDR3 is TGTGCCAGCAGTGGGCTAGCGGGAGTCCAAGAGACCCAGTACTTC.